The 21 T cell receptor beta chains given below trace back to one sample, sequenced in a study of T cell responses to AZD1222 COVID-19 vaccine (dated by TCRdb to the early 2020s). Library generation was performed with the immunoSEQ multiplex PCR assay. TCRdb obtained this table from immuneACCESS and retained in-frame rearrangements with V and J assigned. These tables miss some clones; where compared with another copy, unresolved V genes account for less than half of the shortfall, and the remainder is unexplained. For this sample the table gives just over 80,000 clones, of which 85% to 90% were detected only once. The top ten clones comprise roughly 5.6% of the sample. The time point label for this specimen denotes: baseline before first vaccination. The sequencing used peripheral blood, collected on day 0 of AZD1222 vaccination. All receptors come from an adult in good health.

This chain uses TRBV4-1 with TRBJ1-2; D may be TRBD1 (6 bases). The CDR3 loop spans 15 amino acids. V lost 1 base, J lost 5 bases, and 14 bases lay in between. Looked up from germline, CDR1 is MGHRA and CDR2 is YSYEKL. Written as DNA, the CDR3 is TGCGCCAGCAGCCAAGTAGGGCAGGGGATTTATGGCTACACCTTC. It codes for CASSQVGQGIYGYTF.

The chain carries TRBV6-4 and TRBJ2-7; D remains ambiguous. Germline CDR1 is MRHNA and CDR2 is SNTAGT. V gave up 6 bases and J gave up 0 bases, with 15 bases separating them. The CDR3 has 15 residues. CDR3 loop: CASSGLALSSYEQYF. In DNA, the CDR3 is TGTGCCAGCAGCGGCTTGGCACTTAGCTCCTACGAGCAGTACTTC.

V is TRBV5-1 and J is TRBJ1-2, with 9 bases fitting TRBD1. Trimming took 4 bases from V and 0 from J; bases not matched to a gene: 10. The germline CDR1 and CDR2 sequences are SGHRS and YFSETQ. CDR3 length equals 17 residues. CDR3 nucleotides: TGCGCCAGCAGCCTAGGACAGGGGCGAAAAACTAACTATGGCTACACCTTC. This codes for CASSLGQGRKTNYGYTF.

This rearrangement joins TRBV24-1 to TRBJ1-2; D uncertain. With 5 bases removed from V and 4 bases from J, the gap between germline ends came to 10 bases. The germline V gene encodes CDR1 KGHDR and CDR2 SFDVKD. The CDR3 is 13 amino acids. CDR3 in amino acids: CATSAGGSYGYTF. The CDR3 region has the DNA TGTGCCACCAGTGCAGGAGGGAGCTATGGCTACACCTTC.

The rearrangement links TRBV19 to TRBJ1-5, with TRBD1 matching 7 bases. CDR1 and CDR2 from the germline V gene are LNHDA and SQIVND (reference sequence). The CDR3 is made up of 18 amino acids. The V gene end was trimmed by 3 bases and the J gene end by 1 base; junction bases not matched to a gene: 12. CDR3 DNA sequence: TGTGCCAGTAGTATGGGGACTATCAGGGGGAAGAGCAATCAGCCCCAGCATTTT. Translated, it gives CASSMGTIRGKSNQPQHF.

CDR3: CAIRYTLQGAGELFF. DNA of the CDR3: TGTGCCATCAGATACACTTTACAGGGGGCCGGGGAGCTGTTTTTT. The chain carries TRBV10-3 and TRBJ2-2; the match to TRBD1 covers 8 bases. This CDR3 has 15 residues. Germline trimming cut 6 bases from V and 6 bases from J; bases unmatched to any gene: 9. Germline V gene sequence: CDR1 ENHRY, CDR2 SYGVKD.

The count of this clone is one. This rearrangement joins TRBV27 to TRBJ2-3, with a weak D call TRBD1 (5 bases). V was pared by 1 base and J by 2 bases, with 10 bases between. CDR1 is MNHEY, CDR2 SMNVEV, per germline (reference sequence). CDR3 length: 15 residues. The CDR3 protein is CASSLYRTYTDTQYF. The CDR3 bases are TGTGCCAGCAGTTTATACAGGACATACACAGATACGCAGTATTTT.

This clone was recorded once. The chain links TRBV18 to TRBJ2-5; the D gene is possibly TRBD1 (7 bases). The CDR3 has 17 amino acids. Germline V lookup: CDR1 KGHSH, CDR2 LQKENI. The V and J ends lost 0 bases and 4 bases respectively, with 18 bases between them. CDR3 bases: TGTGCCAGCTCACCACCCGGCAGGGGGGTATCGGCAGAGACCCAGTACTTC. Amino acid sequence: CASSPPGRGVSAETQYF.

The genes are TRBV5-1 and TRBJ2-7; 13 nucleotides match TRBD2. This CDR3 contains 16 residues. Germline V gene lookup returns CDR1 SGHRS and CDR2 YFSETQ. The junction had 2 bases not matched to a gene; V was cut back by 2 bases and J by 0 bases. CDR3 loop: CASSFTSGGASYEQYF. CDR3 in DNA: TGCGCCAGCAGCTTCACTAGCGGGGGGGCCTCCTACGAGCAGTACTTC. The complete variable domain, with remaining parts taken from reference TRBV5-1 and TRBJ2-7, reads KAGVTQTPRYLIKTRGQQVTLSCSPISGHRSVSWYQQTPGQGLQFLFEYFSETQRNKGNFPGRFSGRQFSNSRSEMNVSTLELGDSALYLCASSFTSGGASYEQYFGPGTRLTVT.

This rearrangement joins TRBV28 to TRBJ1-1; D is unclear. Trimming stripped 4 bases from V and 3 bases from J, with 18 bases between. Germline V CDR1 and CDR2: MDHEN, SYDVKM. This CDR3 spans 16 amino acids. CDR3 in amino acids: CASSSVWSLGDTEAFF. CDR3 nucleotides: TGTGCCAGCAGTTCCGTTTGGTCCCTTGGGGACACTGAAGCTTTCTTT.

The chain employs TRBV10-3 and TRBJ2-3; D is undetermined. Germline V gene data show CDR1 as ENHRY and CDR2 as SYGVKD. CDR3 length: 14 amino acids. The V end was cut by 4 bases, the J end by 0 bases, with 8 bases between. The CDR3 protein is CAISGSTSTDTQYF. Here the CDR3 DNA reads TGTGCCATCAGTGGGTCGACTAGCACAGATACGCAGTATTTT.

The chain has TRBV7-9 and TRBJ1-1; D unresolved. V lost 5 bases to trimming and J lost 4 bases, with 17 bases between them. The CDR3 covers 15 residues. The germline V gene encodes CDR1 SEHNR and CDR2 FQNEAQ (reference sequence). The CDR3 protein is CASSPRRAFVTEAFF. The DNA for the CDR3 is TGTGCCAGCAGCCCACGGCGGGCTTTCGTCACTGAAGCTTTCTTT.

This chain joins TRBV30 and TRBJ1-2; D is ambiguous. The CDR3 has 12 amino acids. Germline V gene lookup returns CDR1 GTSNPN and CDR2 SVGIG (reference sequence). Trimming removed 3 bases from V and 5 bases from J, with 10 bases in between. Here the CDR3 reads CAWRSGVYGYTF. DNA of the CDR3: TGTGCCTGGAGATCCGGGGTGTATGGCTACACCTTC.

The V gene is TRBV4-1, the J gene TRBJ2-7; D tentatively fits TRBD1 or TRBD2 (5 bases each). Trimming took 4 bases from V and 3 from J, leaving 10 bases between them. This CDR3 region has 13 residues. Germline loops: CDR1 MGHRA, CDR2 YSYEKL. The CDR3 loop reads CASSPGAYYEQYF. CDR3 bases: TGCGCCAGCAGCCCCGGGGCCTACTACGAGCAGTACTTC.

The chain carries TRBV4-2 and TRBJ1-2; a weak D match, TRBD1 (6 bases). CDR1 is LGHNA and CDR2 is YNFKEQ in the germline V gene. V dropped 2 bases and J dropped 5 bases, with 6 bases sitting between them. The CDR3 contains 12 residues. The CDR3 DNA reads TGTGCCAGCAGCCAACAGGGGTATGGCTACACCTTC. Protein sequence: CASSQQGYGYTF.

The chain couples TRBV5-4 to TRBJ1-4, with D possibly TRBD1 on 5 matching bases. The CDR3 runs to 15 residues. Per the germline V gene, CDR1 is SGHNT and CDR2 is YYREEE (reference sequence). V lost 4 bases to trimming and J lost 5 bases, with 15 bases between them. The CDR3 DNA sequence: TGTGCCAGCAGCCGAATGGGGGGACGGAATGAAAAACTGTTTTTT. Its protein product is CASSRMGGRNEKLFF.

The chain joins TRBV3-1 (or the pseudogene TRBV3-2) to TRBJ1-6; no clear D. Trimming cost V 1 base and J 9 bases, with 10 bases left between them. Germline V lookup: CDR1 LGHDT, CDR2 YNNKEL (reference sequence). CDR3 length: 14 amino acids. The CDR3 protein is CASSQVTTASPLHF. The CDR3 DNA reads as TGTGCCAGCAGCCAAGTGACCACCGCTTCACCCCTCCACTTT.

V gene TRBV29-1 combines with J gene TRBJ1-2; no reliable D call. Trimming removed 3 bases at V and 4 bases at J, with 12 bases between. The CDR3 is 13 residues long. Germline V gives CDR1 SQVTM, CDR2 ANQGSEA. This CDR3 reads CSVDMDWSYGYTF. In DNA, the CDR3 is TGCAGCGTTGATATGGACTGGTCCTATGGCTACACCTTC.

The rearrangement links TRBV11-2 to TRBJ1-6, with 7 bases identical to TRBD1. The CDR3 contains 13 residues. V lost 7 bases, J lost 8 bases, and 5 bases stayed unmatched. From germline, CDR1 is SGHAT and CDR2 FQNNGV. The DNA for the CDR3 is TGTGCCAGCAAACAAACAGGGGATTCACCCCTCCACTTT. It is translated as CASKQTGDSPLHF.

This clone was counted between two and nine times. The chain joins TRBV7-9 to TRBJ1-6, with D possibly matching TRBD1 (5 bases). Germline CDR1 and CDR2: SEHNR and FQNEAQ (reference sequence). The V end lost 1 base, the J end lost 10 bases, and 11 bases lay between the germline ends. This CDR3 has 14 amino acids. Here the CDR3 DNA reads TGTGCCAGCAGCTTAGTTGAGGGGCAATCACCCCTCCACTTT. Residues: CASSLVEGQSPLHF.

This chain connects TRBV19 to TRBJ1-4; 8 nucleotides align to TRBD1. This CDR3 is built from 15 residues. Germline V CDR1 and CDR2: LNHDA, SQIVND (reference sequence). V was clipped by 6 bases and J by 5 bases; unmatched bases: 8. The CDR3 protein is CASRPRTGPNEKLFF. The DNA for the CDR3 is TGTGCCAGTAGACCACGGACAGGGCCAAATGAAAAACTGTTTTTT.